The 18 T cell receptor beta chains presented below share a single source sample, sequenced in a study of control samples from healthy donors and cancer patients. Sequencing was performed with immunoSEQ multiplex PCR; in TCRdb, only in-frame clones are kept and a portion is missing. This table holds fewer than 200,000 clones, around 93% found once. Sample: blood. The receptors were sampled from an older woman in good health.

DNA of the CDR3: TGCAGCGTAGTCTCTGAAGGACAGGGGGCCTCGGGCTACACCTTC. Amino acids: CSVVSEGQGASGYTF. The chain combines TRBV29-1 with TRBJ1-2; 11 bases match TRBD1. Germline V gene data show CDR1 as SQVTM and CDR2 as ANQGSEA. This CDR3 has 15 amino acids. The junction had 14 bases not matched to a gene; V was cut back by 6 bases and J by 8 bases. The entire variable domain, with the rest obtained from reference TRBV29-1 and TRBJ1-2, is as follows: SAVISQKPSRDICQRGTSLTIQCQVDSQVTMMFWYRQQPGQSLTLIATANQGSEATYESGFVIDKFPISRPNLTFSTLTVSNMSPEDSSIYLCSVVSEGQGASGYTFGSGTRLTVV.

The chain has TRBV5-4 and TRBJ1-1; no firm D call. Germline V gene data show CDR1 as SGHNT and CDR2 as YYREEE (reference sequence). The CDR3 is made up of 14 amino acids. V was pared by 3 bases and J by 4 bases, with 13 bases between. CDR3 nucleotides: TGTGCCAGCAGCTCCCACCTTAGCTTCACTGAAGCTTTCTTT. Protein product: CASSSHLSFTEAFF.

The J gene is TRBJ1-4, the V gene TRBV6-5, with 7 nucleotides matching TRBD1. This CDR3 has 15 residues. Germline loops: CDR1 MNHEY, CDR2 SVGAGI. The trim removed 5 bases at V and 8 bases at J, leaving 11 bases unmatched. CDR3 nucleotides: TGTGCCAGCAGTCTCCAACAGGGGATGGGGGAAAAACTGTTTTTT. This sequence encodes CASSLQQGMGEKLFF.

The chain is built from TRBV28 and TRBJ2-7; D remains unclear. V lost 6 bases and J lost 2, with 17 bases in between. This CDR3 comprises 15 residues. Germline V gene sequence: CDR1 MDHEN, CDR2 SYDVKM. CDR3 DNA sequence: TGTGCCAGCAGCTCCATGGTTCTTACTACCTACGAGCAGTACTTC. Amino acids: CASSSMVLTTYEQYF. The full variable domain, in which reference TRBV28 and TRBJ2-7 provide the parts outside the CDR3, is DVKVTQSSRYLVKRTGEKVFLECVQDMDHENMFWYRQDPGLGLRLIYFSYDVKMKEKGDIPEGYSVSREKKERFSLILESASTNQTSMYLCASSSMVLTTYEQYFGPGTRLTVT.

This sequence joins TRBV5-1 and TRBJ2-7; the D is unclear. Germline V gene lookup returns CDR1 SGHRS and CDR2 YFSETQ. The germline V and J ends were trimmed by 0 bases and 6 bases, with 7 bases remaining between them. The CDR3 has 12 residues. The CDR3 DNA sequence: TGCGCCAGCAGCTTGGAGGGATCCGAGCAGTACTTC. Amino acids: CASSLEGSEQYF.

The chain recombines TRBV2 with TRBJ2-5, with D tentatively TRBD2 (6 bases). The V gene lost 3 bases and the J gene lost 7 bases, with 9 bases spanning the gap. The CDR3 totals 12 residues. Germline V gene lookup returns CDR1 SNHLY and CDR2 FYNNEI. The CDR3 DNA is TGTGCCAGCAGTGATCGGGGAGGGACCCAGTACTTC. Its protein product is CASSDRGGTQYF.

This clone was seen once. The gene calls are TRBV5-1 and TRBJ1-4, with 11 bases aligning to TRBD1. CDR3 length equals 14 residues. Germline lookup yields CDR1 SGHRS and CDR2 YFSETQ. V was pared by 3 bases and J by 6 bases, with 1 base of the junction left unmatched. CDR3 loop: CASSSGQGDEKLFF. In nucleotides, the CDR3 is TGCGCCAGCAGCTCGGGACAGGGGGATGAAAAACTGTTTTTT.

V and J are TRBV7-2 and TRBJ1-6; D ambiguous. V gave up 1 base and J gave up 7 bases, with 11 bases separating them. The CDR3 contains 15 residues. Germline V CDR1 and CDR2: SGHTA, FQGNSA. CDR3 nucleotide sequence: TGTGCCAGCAGCTTAGTAGAGGGAAGGAATTCACCCCTCCACTTT. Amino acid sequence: CASSLVEGRNSPLHF. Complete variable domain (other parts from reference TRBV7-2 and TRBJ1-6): GAGVSQSPSNKVTEKGKDVELRCDPISGHTALYWYRQSLGQGLEFLIYFQGNSAPDKSGLPSDRFSAERTGGSVSTLTIQRTQQEDSAVYLCASSLVEGRNSPLHFGNGTRLTVT.

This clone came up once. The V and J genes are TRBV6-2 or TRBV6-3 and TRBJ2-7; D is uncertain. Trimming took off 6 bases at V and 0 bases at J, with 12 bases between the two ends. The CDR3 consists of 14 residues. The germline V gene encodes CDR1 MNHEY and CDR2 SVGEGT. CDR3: CASSPTLTSYEQYF. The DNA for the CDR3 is TGTGCCAGCAGCCCTACACTGACCTCCTACGAGCAGTACTTC.

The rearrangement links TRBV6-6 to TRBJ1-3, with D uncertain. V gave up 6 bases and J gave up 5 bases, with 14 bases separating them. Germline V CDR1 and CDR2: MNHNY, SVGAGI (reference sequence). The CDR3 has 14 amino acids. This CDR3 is CASRTRTLRNTIYF. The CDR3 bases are TGTGCCAGCAGGACGAGGACTCTAAGAAACACCATATATTTT.

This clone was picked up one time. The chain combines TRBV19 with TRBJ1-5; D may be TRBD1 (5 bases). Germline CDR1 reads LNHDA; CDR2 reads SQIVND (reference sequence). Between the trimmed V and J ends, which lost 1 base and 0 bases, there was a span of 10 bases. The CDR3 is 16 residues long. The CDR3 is CASSIGGRGSNQPQHF. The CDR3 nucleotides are TGTGCCAGTAGTATAGGGGGAAGGGGTAGCAATCAGCCCCAGCATTTT.

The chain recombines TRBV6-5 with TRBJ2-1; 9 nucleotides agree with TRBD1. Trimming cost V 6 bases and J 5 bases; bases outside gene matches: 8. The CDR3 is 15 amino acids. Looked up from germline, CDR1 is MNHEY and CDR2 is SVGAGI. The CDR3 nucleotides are TGTGCCAGCAGCCGCGTCCGGACAGGGGACAATGAGCAGTTCTTC. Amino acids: CASSRVRTGDNEQFF.

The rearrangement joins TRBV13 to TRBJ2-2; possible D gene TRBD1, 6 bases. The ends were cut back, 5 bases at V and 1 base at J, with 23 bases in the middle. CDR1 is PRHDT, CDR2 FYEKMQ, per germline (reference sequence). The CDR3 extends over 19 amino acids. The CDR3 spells CASSPLSLPAGVNTGELFF. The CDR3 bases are TGTGCCAGCAGCCCCCTTTCCCTTCCGGCAGGGGTGAACACCGGGGAGCTGTTTTTT.

DNA of the CDR3: TGCAGCGTTGAACCCCAAGGGGGGAGCACAGATACGCAGTATTTT. Translated, it gives CSVEPQGGSTDTQYF. V gene TRBV29-1 combines with J gene TRBJ2-3; either TRBD1 or TRBD2 may fit D (6 bases each). Per germline, CDR1 SQVTM and CDR2 ANQGSEA. V lost 2 bases to trimming and J lost 0 bases, with 12 bases between them. There are 15 residues in the CDR3.

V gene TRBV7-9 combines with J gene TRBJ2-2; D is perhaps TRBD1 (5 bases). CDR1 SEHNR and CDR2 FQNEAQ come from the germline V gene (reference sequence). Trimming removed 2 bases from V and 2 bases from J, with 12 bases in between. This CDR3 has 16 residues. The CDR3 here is CASSLTAGINTGELFF. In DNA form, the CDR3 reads TGTGCCAGCAGCTTAACAGCAGGGATCAACACCGGGGAGCTGTTTTTT.

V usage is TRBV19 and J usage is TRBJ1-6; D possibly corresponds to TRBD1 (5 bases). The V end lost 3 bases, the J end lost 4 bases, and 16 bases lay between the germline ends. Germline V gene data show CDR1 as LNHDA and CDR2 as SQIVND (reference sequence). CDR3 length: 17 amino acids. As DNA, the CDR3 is TGTGCCAGTAGTATGCCGGCAGGGAGTTTTTATAATTCACCCCTCCACTTT. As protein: CASSMPAGSFYNSPLHF.

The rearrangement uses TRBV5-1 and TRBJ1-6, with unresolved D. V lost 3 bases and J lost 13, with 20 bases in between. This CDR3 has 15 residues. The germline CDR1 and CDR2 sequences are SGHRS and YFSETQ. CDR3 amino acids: CASSSQTGSGSPLHF. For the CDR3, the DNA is TGCGCCAGCAGCTCACAAACCGGGTCTGGCTCGCCCCTCCACTTT.

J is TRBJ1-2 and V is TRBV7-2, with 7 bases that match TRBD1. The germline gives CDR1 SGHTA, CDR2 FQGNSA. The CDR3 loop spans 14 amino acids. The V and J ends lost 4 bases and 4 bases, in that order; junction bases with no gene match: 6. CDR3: CASSSMTGLYGYTF. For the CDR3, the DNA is TGTGCCAGCAGCTCCATGACAGGGCTCTATGGCTACACCTTC.